The clone carrying this TCR beta chain was counted between two and nine times. What it binds is unknown. The sample belongs to a study of identical twins. General study points: Out-of-frame alpha sequences shared by twins were enriched for low generation probability. Findings came from cross-sectional statistics, without long-term follow-up of donors.

TCRdb called the 5' RACE reads again in MiXCR, with one record for every CDR3 protein. This table has hundreds of thousands of distinct CDR3 sequences, 10% to 15% appearing once. Germline V gene data show CDR1 as SGHTA and CDR2 as FQGTGA. CDR3 length equals 15 residues. Trimming removed 3 bases from V and 4 bases from J, with 14 bases in between. These data were likewise used in another study, on yellow fever vaccine responses in identical twins. That publication notes: Twins' vaccine T cell responses reportedly seemed partly convergent and partly personalized.

The chain employs TRBV7-3 and TRBJ2-3; weak D call: TRBD2 (5 bases). The sequencing input was PBMCs. This TCR derives from a woman in her late teens or twenties in good health. As DNA, the CDR3 is TGTGCCAGCAGCTTGGGAGTCCTTGAATCAGATACGCAGTATTTT. It encodes CASSLGVLESDTQYF.